These 24 T cell receptor beta chains share one sample of origin, sequenced in a study of somatic mutations in cytotoxic T cells in rheumatoid arthritis. Method: immunoSEQ multiplex PCR; TCRdb's copy keeps in-frame clones and lacks some. The table records about 4,000 clones, roughly 72% of them present only once. Sample: CD8+ T cells sorted from blood. The receptors stem from an adult with rheumatoid arthritis.

This clone was observed once. The V and J genes are TRBV4-1 and TRBJ1-1, with D possibly TRBD1 on 5 matching bases. Germline lookup yields CDR1 MGHRA and CDR2 YSYEKL. The CDR3 loop spans 12 amino acids. V was cut by 3 bases and J by 5 bases, with 7 bases left in between. For the CDR3, the DNA is TGCGCCAGCAGCCACGACAGTACTGAAGCTTTCTTT. Translated: CASSHDSTEAFF.

The chain links TRBV27 to TRBJ1-2, with a weak D call TRBD1 (5 bases). V shed 1 base and J shed 2 bases, with 11 bases lying between them. The CDR3 is 15 amino acids. CDR1 and CDR2 (germline): MNHEY, SMNVEV (reference sequence). CDR3 residues: CASSLFPGPNYGYTF. CDR3 DNA: TGTGCCAGCAGTTTATTCCCAGGGCCCAACTATGGCTACACCTTC.

The chain joins TRBV7-9 to TRBJ1-5, with D tentatively TRBD1 (5 bases). Trimming pared 5 bases from V and 5 bases from J, leaving 13 bases between. Germline CDR1 and CDR2: SEHNR and FQNEAQ (reference sequence). The CDR3 length is 14 residues. DNA for the CDR3: TGTGCCAGCAGCAAGGGACCGAACGATCAGCCCCAGCATTTT. Translation gives CASSKGPNDQPQHF.

The chain uses TRBV7-9 and TRBJ2-5; maybe TRBD2 (7 bases). Germline V gives CDR1 SEHNR, CDR2 FQNEAQ (reference sequence). Trimming took off 5 bases at V and 5 bases at J, with 21 bases between the two ends. This CDR3 comprises 16 residues. The CDR3 sequence: CASSHRGGGWEETQYF. CDR3 DNA: TGTGCCAGCAGCCATAGGGGGGGCGGCTGGGAGGAGACCCAGTACTTC.

J is TRBJ2-1 and V is TRBV6-4; 9 nucleotides line up with TRBD1. The CDR3 sequence is 15 residues long. The V gene end was trimmed by 6 bases and the J gene end by 9 bases; junction bases not matched to a gene: 12. Looked up from germline, CDR1 is MRHNA and CDR2 is SNTAGT. DNA for the CDR3: TGTGCCAGCAGCCCGACAGGGGGTCAGGGATCTGAGCAGTTCTTC. Its protein product is CASSPTGGQGSEQFF.

The chain is built from TRBV4-3 and TRBJ1-2, with D possibly matching TRBD1 (5 bases). Germline CDR1 LGHNA, CDR2 YSLEER. The CDR3 is 16 amino acids. The germline V and J ends were trimmed by 0 bases and 2 bases, with 13 bases remaining between them. The CDR3: CASSQDRAGTNYGYTF. CDR3 bases: TGCGCCAGCAGCCAAGATCGGGCAGGGACGAACTATGGCTACACCTTC.

The CDR3: CASIPSRGSYGYTF. The CDR3 coding sequence is TGTGCCAGCATCCCGTCCCGGGGCTCCTATGGCTACACCTTC. This chain connects TRBV27 to TRBJ1-2; weak D call: TRBD1 (5 bases). V lost 7 bases to trimming and J lost 4 bases, with 16 bases between them. Germline CDR1 MNHEY, CDR2 SMNVEV (reference sequence). The CDR3 runs to 14 residues.

The chain combines TRBV2 with TRBJ1-4, with TRBD1 identical over 7 bases. The CDR3 contains 15 residues. The trim removed 6 bases at V and 4 bases at J, leaving 8 bases unmatched. Germline V gives CDR1 SNHLY, CDR2 FYNNEI. CDR3 sequence reads: CASRFGTEHNEKLFF. CDR3 nucleotide sequence: TGTGCCAGCAGGTTCGGGACAGAACATAATGAAAAACTGTTTTTT.

The chain recombines TRBV2 with TRBJ2-7; D call uncertain. The CDR3 is made up of 17 amino acids. V lost 2 bases and J lost 3, with 20 bases in between. CDR1 and CDR2 (germline): SNHLY, FYNNEI. CDR3: CASSERTRTTSFYEQYF. As DNA, the CDR3 is TGTGCCAGCAGTGAACGCACTCGGACGACTTCTTTCTACGAGCAGTACTTC.

V and J are TRBV5-6 and TRBJ1-6; 10 nucleotides align to TRBD1. The CDR3 totals 13 residues. Per the germline V gene, CDR1 is SGHDT and CDR2 is YYEEEE. V dropped 4 bases and J dropped 11; count of bases not matched to a gene: 3. CDR3 DNA: TGTGCCAGCAGCCCCGGGACAGGGGCACCCCTCCACTTT. Its translation is CASSPGTGAPLHF.

The chain uses TRBV19 and TRBJ2-7, with 12 bases fitting TRBD1. Germline-derived CDR1 and CDR2 are LNHDA and SQIVND (reference sequence). This CDR3 is 16 amino acids long. The V gene end was trimmed by 1 base and the J gene end by 5 bases; junction bases not matched to a gene: 6. This CDR3 reads CASSIGGTGGPHEQYF. In nucleotides, the CDR3 is TGTGCCAGTAGTATAGGAGGGACAGGGGGCCCCCACGAGCAGTACTTC.

The chain uses TRBV4-1 and TRBJ1-4; tentative D call: TRBD1 (6 bases). V was cut by 0 bases and J by 8 bases, with 19 bases left in between. This CDR3 contains 17 residues. Germline values: CDR1 MGHRA, CDR2 YSYEKL. CDR3: CASSQDYSSQGREKLFF. The CDR3 bases are TGCGCCAGCAGCCAAGATTACAGTAGTCAGGGGAGGGAAAAACTGTTTTTT.

The chain employs TRBV19 and TRBJ2-1, with 9 bases matching TRBD2. The V and J ends lost 6 bases and 4 bases, in that order; junction bases with no gene match: 7. The CDR3 loop spans 15 amino acids. CDR1 is LNHDA, CDR2 SQIVND, per germline (reference sequence). The CDR3 DNA is TGTGCCAGTAGCACCGGGACTAGCAGATACAATGAGCAGTTCTTC. Protein: CASSTGTSRYNEQFF.

The rearrangement joins TRBV4-2 to TRBJ2-1; D might be TRBD1 (5 bases). The CDR3 runs to 14 residues. CDR1 is LGHNA and CDR2 is YNFKEQ in the germline V gene. Trimming pared 0 bases from V and 8 bases from J, leaving 11 bases between. The CDR3 DNA reads TGTGCCAGCAGCCAAGAGTGGGGCGAGGATGAGCAGTTCTTC. Protein: CASSQEWGEDEQFF.

This chain links TRBV7-9 with TRBJ2-5; 11 bases are a match to TRBD2. The CDR3 has 15 amino acids. CDR1 is SEHNR and CDR2 is FQNEAQ in the germline V gene (reference sequence). The trim removed 5 bases at V and 3 bases at J, leaving 5 bases unmatched. The chain's CDR3 is CASSLSGGAEETQYF. In nucleotides, the CDR3 is TGTGCCAGCAGCCTTAGCGGGGGGGCCGAAGAGACCCAGTACTTC.

The rearrangement joins TRBV25-1 to TRBJ1-1, with TRBD1 identical over 7 bases. Germline assignment: CDR1 MGHDK and CDR2 SYGVNS. This CDR3 region has 13 residues. Germline trimming cut 4 bases from V and 5 bases from J; bases unmatched to any gene: 4. Written as DNA, the CDR3 is TGTGCCAGCAGTGTTCACAGGGGAACTGAAGCTTTCTTT. It yields the protein CASSVHRGTEAFF.

This chain uses TRBV5-8 with TRBJ2-1; D unclear. Trimming left V 9 bases short and J 7 bases short, with 11 bases between. CDR3 length: 11 amino acids. CDR1 is SGHTS, CDR2 YDEGEE, per germline. The CDR3 loop is CANTKRNEQFF. For the CDR3, the DNA is TGTGCCAACACAAAGAGGAATGAGCAGTTCTTC.

Remarks on this clone: The junction differs from germline at one of its ends, possibly a read error. V usage is TRBV7-9 and J usage is TRBJ2-4, with 11 bases that match TRBD2. This CDR3 region has 15 residues. CDR1 and CDR2 (germline): SEHNR, FQNEAQ (reference sequence). The CDR3 protein is CASSLAGGSENIQYF. CDR3 nucleotide sequence: TGTGCCAGCAGCCTAGCGGGGGGTAGCGAAAACATTCAGTACTTC.

This chain connects TRBV27 to TRBJ2-1; TRBD1 is a possible D gene (6 bases). With 2 bases removed from V and 7 bases from J, the gap between germline ends came to 18 bases. This CDR3 contains 16 residues. The germline gives CDR1 MNHEY, CDR2 SMNVEV (reference sequence). DNA of the CDR3: TGTGCCAGCAGTTTACCAGGGGTCAGGTCTCGTAATGAGCAGTTCTTC. It translates to CASSLPGVRSRNEQFF.

The rearrangement links TRBV6-5 to TRBJ1-1; no clear D gene. CDR3 length equals 16 residues. Trimming took 0 bases from V and 1 from J, leaving 12 bases between them. The germline CDR1 and CDR2 sequences are MNHEY and SVGAGI. The CDR3 sequence: CASSYSLLEGNTEAFF. CDR3 nucleotides: TGTGCCAGCAGTTACTCCTTATTAGAGGGGAACACTGAAGCTTTCTTT.

This chain links TRBV5-6 with TRBJ2-3, with D possibly matching TRBD2 (6 bases). Germline V gives CDR1 SGHDT, CDR2 YYEEEE. Trimming took 6 bases from V and 8 from J, leaving 16 bases between them. The CDR3 covers 13 residues. The DNA of the CDR3 is TGTGCCAGCAACGGGGGTCCCCAGGGTACGCAGTATTTT. Translating it yields CASNGGPQGTQYF.

The chain uses TRBV4-1 and TRBJ2-7, with D unresolved. CDR3 length: 15 amino acids. V was trimmed by 0 bases and J by 3 bases, leaving 12 bases between them. Germline-derived CDR1 and CDR2 are MGHRA and YSYEKL. CDR3 DNA: TGCGCCAGCAGCCAAGAAGAGCTACCCAACTACGAGCAGTACTTC. This sequence encodes CASSQEELPNYEQYF.

The V and J genes are TRBV7-3 and TRBJ2-1; D is uncertain. Germline assignment: CDR1 SGHTA and CDR2 FQGTGA. This CDR3 is built from 13 residues. Trimming removed 4 bases from V and 3 bases from J, with 7 bases in between. This chain's CDR3 is CASSSPNYNEQFF. In DNA, the CDR3 is TGTGCCAGCAGCTCCCCCAACTACAATGAGCAGTTCTTC.

The genes are TRBV13 and TRBJ2-3; 12 bases agree with TRBD2. The CDR3 runs 14 residues. The V gene's germline CDR1 is PRHDT and CDR2 FYEKMQ (reference sequence). Losses at the gene ends were 7 bases for V and 4 bases for J; bases not matched to a gene: 3. The CDR3 region is CASKLAGGADTQYF. DNA of the CDR3: TGTGCCAGCAAACTAGCGGGGGGCGCAGATACGCAGTATTTT.